This TCR beta chain was sequenced during a study of cytomegalovirus exposure and HLA in healthy donors. With 60 Vbeta and 13 Jbeta primers, the PCR was carried out. TCRdb's table, derived via immunoSEQ multiplex PCR, lists solely in-frame clones and lacks some. The sample includes around 140,000 clones. The germline gives CDR1 MNHEY, CDR2 SMNVEV (reference sequence). The CDR3 runs 15 residues. V dropped 3 bases and J dropped 2 bases, with 14 bases sitting between them. This clonotype was obtained from a male donor in good health and CMV-seronegative. The J gene is TRBJ2-7, the V gene TRBV27; perhaps TRBD1 as D (5 bases). The specimen sequenced was PBMCs. This CDR3 is CASSFSPQGAYEQYF. DNA for the CDR3: TGTGCCAGCAGTTTTTCTCCCCAGGGCGCCTACGAGCAGTACTTC.